This TCR beta chain was sequenced in a study of T cells after yellow fever vaccination. Whole-study results and caveats: FACS-sorted repertoires might harbor abundant contaminating clonotypes from the bulk population. The secondary response was weaker, and its peak arrived faster, on day 5 versus 15. Few clonotypes appeared in both CD4 and CD8 compartments.

Via MiXCR, TCRdb re-called the 5' RACE reads, giving one row per CDR3 protein. The table includes 250,000 to 400,000 distinct CDR3 sequences, approximately 4% detected once. The V and J ends lost 5 bases and 3 bases respectively, with 13 bases between them. The CDR3 runs 14 residues. The germline CDR1 and CDR2 sequences are SGDLS and YYNGEE. This clonotype has only a few counts. Its antigen is unidentified. The source was PBMCs, collected 5 days after the yellow fever booster vaccination. The chain combines TRBV9 with TRBJ2-3, with no clear D. The receptor was derived from a man younger than 30 who received the YFV17D yellow fever vaccine. CDR3 nucleotides: TGTGCCAGCAGGCGCGGAAGTGGAACAGATACGCAGTATTTT. This codes for CASRRGSGTDTQYF.